A single sample gave rise to the 24 T cell receptor beta chains below, sequenced in a study of T cell responses to AZD1222 COVID-19 vaccine. The data were produced by immunoSEQ multiplex PCR, yet TCRdb's version contains in-frame clones alone and is incomplete. The repertoire holds some 16,000 clones, with around 83% as singletons. The specimen comprised peripheral blood, sampled 28 days after the second AZD1222 dose. The receptors derive from an adult who received the AZD1222 COVID-19 vaccine.

The V call is TRBV19, the J call TRBJ2-1, with 8 bases lining up with TRBD2. J gave up 2 bases and V 6 bases, and 9 bases lay outside the gene matches. Germline lookup yields CDR1 LNHDA and CDR2 SQIVND (reference sequence). The CDR3 has 16 residues. The CDR3 spells CASREEGGGTYNEQFF. Written as DNA, the CDR3 is TGTGCCAGTAGGGAGGAAGGCGGGGGGACCTACAATGAGCAGTTCTTC.

The chain carries TRBV5-1 and TRBJ1-3; D ambiguous. The CDR3 totals 14 residues. V dropped 2 bases and J dropped 8 bases, with 14 bases sitting between them. Per the germline V gene, CDR1 is SGHRS and CDR2 is YFSETQ. The CDR3 protein is CASSFRAPQDTIYF. The DNA for the CDR3 is TGCGCCAGCAGCTTTCGGGCCCCGCAGGACACCATATATTTT.

This clone has more than one count but fewer than ten. This rearrangement joins TRBV7-9 to TRBJ1-2; tentative D call: TRBD1 (5 bases). The V gene lost 1 base and the J gene lost 0 bases, with 9 bases spanning the gap. Looked up from germline, CDR1 is SEHNR and CDR2 is FQNEAQ (reference sequence). The CDR3 is 15 residues long. CDR3 in amino acids: CASSLGGGPNYGYTF. Here the CDR3 DNA reads TGTGCCAGCAGCTTAGGCGGGGGACCTAACTATGGCTACACCTTC.

The CDR3 loop is CASSSSQGVNTEAFF. The CDR3 coding sequence is TGTGCCAGCAGCTCCTCACAGGGTGTGAACACTGAAGCTTTCTTT. The chain recombines TRBV7-6 with TRBJ1-1, with a possible D match to TRBD1 (6 bases). Trimming took 4 bases from V and 0 from J, leaving 12 bases between them. Germline loops: CDR1 SGHVS, CDR2 FNYEAQ. This CDR3 has 15 residues.

CDR3 bases: TGTGCCAGCAGCACAACTAGCGGGGGTCAAGAGACCCAGTACTTC. Protein: CASSTTSGGQETQYF. The chain carries TRBV7-3 and TRBJ2-5; 11 bases match TRBD2. Germline assignment: CDR1 SGHTA and CDR2 FQGTGA. J lost 2 bases, V lost 5 bases, and 4 bases had no gene match. This CDR3 has 15 residues.

The V gene is TRBV7-8, the J gene TRBJ2-7, with D perhaps TRBD1 (5 bases). The V gene's germline CDR1 is SGHVS and CDR2 FQNEAQ. The CDR3 extends over 13 amino acids. V was clipped by 2 bases and J by 5 bases, with 10 bases between them. Here the CDR3 DNA reads TGTGCCAGCAGCTTATATCCCAGGGACGAGCAGTACTTC. It codes for CASSLYPRDEQYF.

V gene TRBV20-1 combines with J gene TRBJ2-1; D uncertain. This CDR3 has 13 amino acids. V gave up 3 bases and J gave up 4 bases, with 10 bases separating them. Germline loops: CDR1 DFQATT, CDR2 SNEGSKA (reference sequence). CDR3 residues: CSASPSGYNEQFF. CDR3 coding DNA: TGCAGTGCTAGTCCGTCAGGTTACAATGAGCAGTTCTTC.

The V gene is TRBV6-1, the J gene TRBJ1-4; D gene ambiguous. With 1 base removed from V and 5 bases from J, the gap between germline ends came to 11 bases. The germline V gene has CDR1 MNHNS and CDR2 SASEGT. The CDR3 loop spans 15 amino acids. In DNA form, the CDR3 reads TGTGCCAGCAGTGAAGGTGAGACATCAAATGAAAAACTGTTTTTT. Protein product: CASSEGETSNEKLFF.

The chain is built from TRBV7-2 and TRBJ2-3, with 9 bases aligning to TRBD2. Trimming at V came to 4 bases and at J to 2 bases, leaving 7 bases not matched to a gene. The CDR3 is 16 amino acids. Germline-derived CDR1 and CDR2 are SGHTA and FQGNSA. The CDR3, as DNA: TGTGCCAGCAGCTCAAGCGGGGGGACTGCCACAGATACGCAGTATTTT. It is translated as CASSSSGGTATDTQYF.

The rearrangement uses TRBV5-1 and TRBJ2-2, with D unclear. CDR3 length: 15 amino acids. The germline V gene has CDR1 SGHRS and CDR2 YFSETQ. V lost 0 bases to trimming and J lost 1 base, with 7 bases between them. The CDR3 spells CASSLVALNTGELFF. The CDR3 bases are TGCGCCAGCAGCTTGGTGGCGCTGAACACCGGGGAGCTGTTTTTT.

The rearrangement uses TRBV3-1 (or the pseudogene TRBV3-2) and TRBJ1-6; D remains ambiguous. V was clipped by 1 base and J by 15 bases, with 22 bases between them. The CDR3 spans 16 residues. Germline CDR1 LGHDT, CDR2 YNNKEL (reference sequence). The CDR3 loop reads CASSQGGSSFAVDLHF. The CDR3 DNA reads TGTGCCAGCAGCCAAGGTGGCAGTAGCTTCGCGGTGGACCTCCACTTT.

The chain carries TRBV2 and TRBJ2-6; D tentatively fits TRBD1 or TRBD2 (5 bases each). Trimming took off 7 bases at V and 0 bases at J, with 10 bases between the two ends. The CDR3 loop spans 15 amino acids. From germline, CDR1 is SNHLY and CDR2 FYNNEI. The CDR3 loop is CASTSGTSGANVLTF. The CDR3, as DNA: TGTGCCAGCACCTCCGGGACCTCTGGGGCCAACGTCCTGACTTTC.

The CDR3: CASSVVRGDTEAFF. The CDR3 DNA follows: TGTGCCAGCAGCGTAGTCAGGGGGGACACTGAAGCTTTCTTT. The chain has TRBV9 and TRBJ1-1; 7 positions agree with TRBD1. J was trimmed by 3 bases and V by 0 bases; bases with no gene match: 2. This CDR3 is built from 14 residues. The germline CDR1 and CDR2 sequences are SGDLS and YYNGEE.

The rearrangement joins TRBV3-1 (or the pseudogene TRBV3-2) to TRBJ2-2; D gene unclear. Germline V CDR1 and CDR2: LGHDT, YNNKEL (reference sequence). The V gene lost 1 base and the J gene lost 5 bases, with 8 bases spanning the gap. This CDR3 has 14 residues. CDR3 DNA sequence: TGTGCCAGCAGCCAAGTGAGAACGACCGGGGAGCTGTTTTTT. Protein: CASSQVRTTGELFF.

This clone was detected once. V is TRBV5-1 and J is TRBJ1-2; 12 bases match TRBD1. From germline, CDR1 is SGHRS and CDR2 YFSETQ. CDR3 length: 14 amino acids. The junction had 5 bases not matched to a gene; V was cut back by 9 bases and J by 2 bases. The CDR3 coding sequence is TGCGCCACCCGGGGACAGGGGGCAAACTATGGCTACACCTTC. Protein sequence: CATRGQGANYGYTF. The full variable domain, in which reference TRBV5-1 and TRBJ1-2 provide the parts outside the CDR3, is KAGVTQTPRYLIKTRGQQVTLSCSPISGHRSVSWYQQTPGQGLQFLFEYFSETQRNKGNFPGRFSGRQFSNSRSEMNVSTLELGDSALYLCATRGQGANYGYTFGSGTRLTVV.

The V and J genes are TRBV7-2 and TRBJ1-3; 9 bases are a match to TRBD1. Trimming took 1 base from V and 2 from J; bases not matched to a gene: 3. The CDR3 contains 16 residues. The germline CDR1 and CDR2 sequences are SGHTA and FQGNSA. CDR3 DNA sequence: TGTGCCAGCAGCTTAGACGGGACAGGGACTGGAAACACCATATATTTT. This gives the protein CASSLDGTGTGNTIYF.

The CDR3 sequence is CASSQSQLNEKLFF. DNA for the CDR3: TGTGCCAGTAGCCAGTCACAGCTGAATGAAAAACTGTTTTTT. This chain uses TRBV19 with TRBJ1-4; D is unclear. The CDR3 has 14 amino acids. Trimming stripped 6 bases from V and 5 bases from J, with 13 bases between. In germline, CDR1 is LNHDA, CDR2 SQIVND (reference sequence).

This chain links TRBV19 with TRBJ1-2, with D unclear. Germline CDR1 is LNHDA and CDR2 is SQIVND (reference sequence). V gave up 7 bases and J gave up 0 bases, with 9 bases separating them. CDR3 length: 13 amino acids. The CDR3 region has the DNA TGTGCCAGTACCGGGAAAGCTAACTATGGCTACACCTTC. Protein sequence: CASTGKANYGYTF. The complete variable domain, with remaining parts taken from reference TRBV19 and TRBJ1-2, reads DGGITQSPKYLFRKEGQNVTLSCEQNLNHDAMYWYRQDPGQGLRLIYYSQIVNDFQKGDIAEGYSVSREKKESFPLTVTSAQKNPTAFYLCASTGKANYGYTFGSGTRLTVV.

In the case of this clone: In the same sample, other DNA sequences code for this CDR3. This rearrangement joins TRBV11-2 to TRBJ2-1; perhaps TRBD2 as D (6 bases). Deletions cut 3 bases from V and 9 bases from J, with 6 bases between. Looked up from germline, CDR1 is SGHAT and CDR2 is FQNNGV. This CDR3 is built from 11 residues. CDR3 in amino acids: CASSLGGEQFF. CDR3 DNA sequence: TGTGCCAGCAGCTTGGGAGGTGAGCAGTTCTTC.

This chain connects TRBV25-1 to TRBJ1-6; TRBD1 is a possible D gene (5 bases). The germline V and J ends were trimmed by 7 bases and 2 bases, with 12 bases remaining between them. Per the germline V gene, CDR1 is MGHDK and CDR2 is SYGVNS. The CDR3 is 15 amino acids. The DNA of the CDR3 is TGTGCCAGCACCCAAGGGGATCCCTATAATTCACCCCTCCACTTT. It is translated as CASTQGDPYNSPLHF.

The rearrangement links TRBV19 to TRBJ1-1; no reliable D call. Germline loops: CDR1 LNHDA, CDR2 SQIVND (reference sequence). V was trimmed by 8 bases and J by 1 base, leaving 14 bases between them. There are 14 residues in the CDR3. The CDR3 DNA is TGTGCCAGTGCACCGGCAGGCCAGAACACTGAAGCTTTCTTT. Protein: CASAPAGQNTEAFF.

The chain uses TRBV30 and TRBJ1-3, with D unresolved. In germline, CDR1 is GTSNPN, CDR2 SVGIG (reference sequence). Trimming left V 4 bases short and J 1 base short, with 5 bases between. This CDR3 has 12 residues. The DNA of the CDR3 is TGTGCCTGGAAGCGGTCTGGAAACACCATATATTTT. It is translated as CAWKRSGNTIYF. Looking up the rest from reference TRBV30 and TRBJ1-3 gives the full variable domain: SQTIHQWPATLVQPVGSPLSLECTVEGTSNPNLYWYRQAAGRGLQLLFYSVGIGQISSEVPQNLSASRPQDRQFILSSKKLLLSDSGFYLCAWKRSGNTIYFGEGSWLTVV.

The chain employs TRBV18 and TRBJ2-5, with 10 positions matching TRBD2. Looked up from germline, CDR1 is KGHSH and CDR2 is LQKENI. The CDR3 has 15 amino acids. The trim removed 6 bases at V and 1 base at J, leaving 5 bases unmatched. The CDR3 sequence is CASSSSGGGQETQYF. The CDR3 DNA is TGTGCCAGCTCCTCTAGCGGGGGAGGCCAAGAGACCCAGTACTTC.

This sequence joins TRBV5-4 and TRBJ1-1; TRBD1 might be the D (6 bases). This CDR3 is 15 amino acids long. Trimming shortened V by 4 bases and J by 0 bases, and 13 bases separated the two germline ends. Germline CDR1 reads SGHNT; CDR2 reads YYREEE (reference sequence). CDR3 DNA: TGTGCCAGCAGCATAGGACAGACTATGAACACTGAAGCTTTCTTT. Translating gives CASSIGQTMNTEAFF.